This passage covers 15 T cell receptor beta chains from one sample sequenced in a study of blood T cell repertoires in COVID-19. The protocol was immunoSEQ multiplex PCR, while the TCRdb copy is restricted to in-frame clones and leaves out a portion. The table has some 110,000 clones, 85% seen once. Sequenced input: peripheral blood. The receptors were gathered from a woman older than 75 with COVID-19, enrolled during active disease.

The V call is TRBV7-2, the J call TRBJ2-2; 10 nucleotides line up with TRBD2. The CDR3 is made up of 15 amino acids. V gave up 1 base and J gave up 7 bases; unmatched junction bases: 3. From germline, CDR1 is SGHTA and CDR2 FQGNSA. CDR3: CASSLVSGRSGELFF. The DNA of the CDR3 is TGTGCCAGCAGCTTAGTTAGCGGGAGGAGCGGGGAGCTGTTTTTT.

The rearrangement links TRBV9 to TRBJ2-1; D perhaps matches TRBD1 (6 bases). Trimming stripped 0 bases from V and 9 bases from J, with 10 bases between. The germline gives CDR1 SGDLS, CDR2 YYNGEE. The CDR3 totals 13 residues. Here the CDR3 DNA reads TGTGCCAGCAGCGTAGTGTTAGGGGGTGAGCAGTTCTTC. Translation: CASSVVLGGEQFF.

This clone came up once. The V and J genes are TRBV24-1 and TRBJ2-7, with a possible D match to TRBD1 (6 bases). V lost 5 bases, J lost 2 bases, and 9 bases lay in between. CDR1 is KGHDR and CDR2 is SFDVKD in the germline V gene. This CDR3 comprises 13 residues. The CDR3 here is CATSAPGAYEQYF. CDR3 bases: TGTGCCACCAGTGCTCCAGGGGCCTACGAGCAGTACTTC.

V usage is TRBV5-1 and J usage is TRBJ2-3, with TRBD1 identical over 11 bases. Germline lookup yields CDR1 SGHRS and CDR2 YFSETQ. This CDR3 contains 17 residues. With 0 bases clipped from V and 2 bases from J, the junction kept 5 bases outside the gene matches. The CDR3 nucleotides read TGCGCCAGCAGCTTGGCCGGGACAGGGGGATCCACAGATACGCAGTATTTT. This codes for CASSLAGTGGSTDTQYF.

The rearrangement joins TRBV28 to TRBJ2-5; unclear D gene. Deletions cut 3 bases from V and 2 bases from J, with 13 bases between. The germline gives CDR1 MDHEN, CDR2 SYDVKM. This CDR3 has 15 amino acids. The CDR3 here is CASSLLAGIQETQYF. The CDR3 DNA reads TGTGCCAGCAGTTTGCTGGCAGGAATTCAAGAGACCCAGTACTTC.

Only a few counts were recorded for this clone. The chain joins TRBV7-9 to TRBJ1-1; D is uncertain. CDR3 length: 14 amino acids. The V end lost 6 bases, the J end lost 1 base, and 12 bases lay between the germline ends. Germline CDR1 and CDR2: SEHNR and FQNEAQ (reference sequence). The CDR3: CASSEGGSNTEAFF. The CDR3 region has the DNA TGTGCCAGCAGTGAGGGAGGGTCGAACACTGAAGCTTTCTTT.

V and J are TRBV5-1 and TRBJ2-7, with TRBD1 identical over 7 bases. Germline CDR1 SGHRS, CDR2 YFSETQ. The CDR3 consists of 14 residues. V shed 2 bases, J shed 3 bases, and the junction held 5 bases outside the gene matches. The CDR3 protein is CASSLLGQSYEQYF. The CDR3 bases are TGCGCCAGCAGCTTACTGGGACAGAGCTACGAGCAGTACTTC.

This chain links TRBV6-5 with TRBJ1-2; D gene ambiguous. The length of the CDR3 is 14 residues. V lost 4 bases and J lost 0, with 9 bases in between. The germline V gene encodes CDR1 MNHEY and CDR2 SVGAGI. This chain's CDR3 is CASSSNVANYGYTF. CDR3 in DNA: TGTGCCAGCAGTTCTAATGTAGCTAACTATGGCTACACCTTC.

The J gene is TRBJ1-2, the V gene TRBV3-1 (or the pseudogene TRBV3-2); the D gene is possibly TRBD1 (5 bases). The CDR3 has 16 residues. Germline V CDR1 and CDR2: LGHDT, YNNKEL (reference sequence). V lost 1 base to trimming and J lost 8 bases, with 20 bases between them. The CDR3 is CASSQVGARTPFGYTF. CDR3 DNA sequence: TGTGCCAGCAGCCAAGTAGGGGCCCGAACGCCTTTCGGCTACACCTTC.

This clone was observed once. The chain has TRBV6-2 or TRBV6-3 and TRBJ2-7, with 9 bases fitting TRBD2. Germline CDR1 and CDR2: MNHEY and SVGEGT. This CDR3 has 14 residues. V lost 4 bases, J lost 3 bases, and 4 bases stayed unmatched. Here the CDR3 reads CASSSPTSGYEQYF. The CDR3 bases are TGTGCCAGCAGTTCTCCGACTAGCGGCTACGAGCAGTACTTC.

The V gene is TRBV4-1, the J gene TRBJ2-1; 11 bases agree with TRBD2. V was clipped by 0 bases and J by 9 bases; unmatched bases: 7. CDR3 length equals 16 residues. Germline V gene sequence: CDR1 MGHRA, CDR2 YSYEKL. The CDR3 spells CASSQDTSGRGPEQFF. CDR3 coding DNA: TGCGCCAGCAGCCAAGATACTAGCGGGAGAGGTCCTGAGCAGTTCTTC.

The table lists this clone with a count of one. This rearrangement joins TRBV11-3 to TRBJ2-7; D not resolved. The V and J ends lost 1 base and 4 bases respectively, with 8 bases between them. In germline, CDR1 is SGHNT, CDR2 YENEEA. This CDR3 region has 13 residues. The CDR3 DNA reads TGTGCCAGCAGCTTAGGATTCGAGTACGAGCAGTACTTC. Translated: CASSLGFEYEQYF.

The chain uses TRBV5-5 and TRBJ2-1, with 10 bases that match TRBD1. Germline assignment: CDR1 SGHKS and CDR2 YYEKEE (reference sequence). The CDR3 contains 16 residues. J lost 8 bases, V lost 3 bases, and 11 bases had no gene match. The CDR3 sequence: CASSWGTLTGGHEQFF. DNA for the CDR3: TGTGCCAGCAGCTGGGGTACATTGACAGGGGGCCATGAGCAGTTCTTC.

The chain links TRBV6-1 to TRBJ2-3; D may be TRBD2 (6 bases). CDR1 and CDR2 (germline): MNHNS, SASEGT. The CDR3 is made up of 14 amino acids. V was cut by 3 bases and J by 3 bases, with 10 bases left in between. The CDR3 here is CASSDWRETDTQYF. The CDR3 nucleotides read TGTGCCAGCAGTGATTGGCGGGAAACAGATACGCAGTATTTT.

V gene TRBV4-1 combines with J gene TRBJ1-2; 7 nucleotides align to TRBD1. V shed 3 bases and J 5 bases; nucleotides not matched to a gene: 9. The CDR3 has 15 residues. In germline, CDR1 is MGHRA, CDR2 YSYEKL. The CDR3 reads CASSQTLTGPYGYTF. In DNA, the CDR3 is TGCGCCAGCAGCCAGACCCTGACAGGGCCTTATGGCTACACCTTC.